This is a list of T cell receptor beta chains from one sample in a study of cytomegalovirus exposure and HLA in healthy donors. Some clones are missing from TCRdb's copy, which holds only in-frame ones; the method was immunoSEQ multiplex PCR. The table has about 160,000 clones, approximately 80% seen once. Material for sequencing was PBMCs. Receptor source: a woman aged 45 to 65 in good health and CMV-seronegative. The CDR3 runs from the conserved cysteine through the conserved F or W. The D gene is left open where the match is weak. Size is stated for part of the rows, as once, few or many counts, or as a class when the clone is expanded.

d_gene,v_gene,abundance,j_gene,CDR3nt,CDR3aa
NA,TRBV29-1,few,TRBJ2-2,TGCAGCGGGCTCTATACCGGGGGCACCGGGGAGCTGTTTTTT,CSGLYTGGTGELFF
NA,TRBV7-2,NA,TRBJ2-7,TGTGCCAGCAGCTCCGTCAACAGTTACGAGCAGTACTTC,CASSSVNSYEQYF
TRBD1,TRBV11-2,NA,TRBJ2-1,TGTGCCAGCAGCTCGAGACAGGGGGGGTACAATGAGCAGTTCTTC,CASSSRQGGYNEQFF
NA,TRBV18,few,TRBJ2-3,TGTGCCAGCTCACCAATAGACAGGCCAATGGGAGATACGCAGTATTTT,CASSPIDRPMGDTQYF
NA,TRBV7-6,NA,TRBJ1-5,TGTGCCAGCAGCTTAGAGGCAGGGAGCAATCAGCCCCAGCATTTT,CASSLEAGSNQPQHF
TRBD1,TRBV5-1,NA,TRBJ1-1,TGCGCCAGCAGCTCTACAGGGGGCCTGAACACTGAAGCTTTCTTT,CASSSTGGLNTEAFF
NA,TRBV30,few,TRBJ1-6,TGTGCCTGGAGGGTCCCGGGTTCACCCCTCCACTTT,CAWRVPGSPLHF
NA,TRBV13,NA,TRBJ2-3,TGTGCCAGCAGCCCTTTCCGTCGAGATACGCAGTATTTT,CASSPFRRDTQYF
TRBD2,TRBV19,NA,TRBJ2-7,TGTGCCAGTAACGCAGGGAGGGGTGAGCAGTACTTC,CASNAGRGEQYF
NA,TRBV21-1,NA,TRBJ1-5,TGTGCCAGCAGCTTTCAGCTCCGGGAAAATCAGCCCCAGCATTTT,CASSFQLRENQPQHF
TRBD1,TRBV7-9,NA,TRBJ2-7,TGTGCCAGCAGCCGTGACAGGGGGCAATCCTACGAGCAGTACTTC,CASSRDRGQSYEQYF
NA,TRBV9,NA,TRBJ2-1,TGTGCCAGCAGCGGATTTAGCGGAAATGAGCAGTTCTTC,CASSGFSGNEQFF
TRBD2,TRBV7-2,NA,TRBJ2-3,TGTGCCAGCAGCCCCGGACTAGCGGTAGGCACAGATACGCAGTATTTT,CASSPGLAVGTDTQYF
NA,TRBV7-9,NA,TRBJ1-2,TGTGCCAGCAGCCCTGGGGGCGGGGGCGGCTACACCTTC,CASSPGGGGGYTF
TRBD2,TRBV5-1,NA,TRBJ2-3,TGCGCCAGCATCGAGATAGCGGGGGCTATAGATACGCAGTATTTT,CASIEIAGAIDTQYF
NA,TRBV19,NA,TRBJ2-1,TGTGCCAGTACTCTGCCCGGGGGGCGCCACAATGAGCAGTTCTTC,CASTLPGGRHNEQFF
TRBD1,TRBV19,few,TRBJ2-4,TGTGCCAGTAGTCCAGGGGGCTCGGACATTCAGTACTTC,CASSPGGSDIQYF
NA,TRBV2,NA,TRBJ2-7,TGTGCCAGCAGTGATTGGAGCTCCTACGAGCAGTACTTC,CASSDWSSYEQYF
NA,TRBV5-4,many,TRBJ2-1,TGTGCCAGCAGCTTGGATAGCGGACCCTACAATGAGCAGTTCTTC,CASSLDSGPYNEQFF
NA,TRBV12-5,NA,TRBJ1-3,TGTGCTAGTGGGGAGGGCTCTGGAAACACCATATATTTT,CASGEGSGNTIYF
TRBD2,TRBV7-9,NA,TRBJ2-1,TGTGCCAGCAGCCCAACTAGCGGGGCCTCCAATGAGCAGTTCTTC,CASSPTSGASNEQFF
TRBD1,TRBV2,NA,TRBJ2-2,TGTGCCAGCAGTGGGGGGGACAGGAGCAACACCGGGGAGCTGTTTTTT,CASSGGDRSNTGELFF